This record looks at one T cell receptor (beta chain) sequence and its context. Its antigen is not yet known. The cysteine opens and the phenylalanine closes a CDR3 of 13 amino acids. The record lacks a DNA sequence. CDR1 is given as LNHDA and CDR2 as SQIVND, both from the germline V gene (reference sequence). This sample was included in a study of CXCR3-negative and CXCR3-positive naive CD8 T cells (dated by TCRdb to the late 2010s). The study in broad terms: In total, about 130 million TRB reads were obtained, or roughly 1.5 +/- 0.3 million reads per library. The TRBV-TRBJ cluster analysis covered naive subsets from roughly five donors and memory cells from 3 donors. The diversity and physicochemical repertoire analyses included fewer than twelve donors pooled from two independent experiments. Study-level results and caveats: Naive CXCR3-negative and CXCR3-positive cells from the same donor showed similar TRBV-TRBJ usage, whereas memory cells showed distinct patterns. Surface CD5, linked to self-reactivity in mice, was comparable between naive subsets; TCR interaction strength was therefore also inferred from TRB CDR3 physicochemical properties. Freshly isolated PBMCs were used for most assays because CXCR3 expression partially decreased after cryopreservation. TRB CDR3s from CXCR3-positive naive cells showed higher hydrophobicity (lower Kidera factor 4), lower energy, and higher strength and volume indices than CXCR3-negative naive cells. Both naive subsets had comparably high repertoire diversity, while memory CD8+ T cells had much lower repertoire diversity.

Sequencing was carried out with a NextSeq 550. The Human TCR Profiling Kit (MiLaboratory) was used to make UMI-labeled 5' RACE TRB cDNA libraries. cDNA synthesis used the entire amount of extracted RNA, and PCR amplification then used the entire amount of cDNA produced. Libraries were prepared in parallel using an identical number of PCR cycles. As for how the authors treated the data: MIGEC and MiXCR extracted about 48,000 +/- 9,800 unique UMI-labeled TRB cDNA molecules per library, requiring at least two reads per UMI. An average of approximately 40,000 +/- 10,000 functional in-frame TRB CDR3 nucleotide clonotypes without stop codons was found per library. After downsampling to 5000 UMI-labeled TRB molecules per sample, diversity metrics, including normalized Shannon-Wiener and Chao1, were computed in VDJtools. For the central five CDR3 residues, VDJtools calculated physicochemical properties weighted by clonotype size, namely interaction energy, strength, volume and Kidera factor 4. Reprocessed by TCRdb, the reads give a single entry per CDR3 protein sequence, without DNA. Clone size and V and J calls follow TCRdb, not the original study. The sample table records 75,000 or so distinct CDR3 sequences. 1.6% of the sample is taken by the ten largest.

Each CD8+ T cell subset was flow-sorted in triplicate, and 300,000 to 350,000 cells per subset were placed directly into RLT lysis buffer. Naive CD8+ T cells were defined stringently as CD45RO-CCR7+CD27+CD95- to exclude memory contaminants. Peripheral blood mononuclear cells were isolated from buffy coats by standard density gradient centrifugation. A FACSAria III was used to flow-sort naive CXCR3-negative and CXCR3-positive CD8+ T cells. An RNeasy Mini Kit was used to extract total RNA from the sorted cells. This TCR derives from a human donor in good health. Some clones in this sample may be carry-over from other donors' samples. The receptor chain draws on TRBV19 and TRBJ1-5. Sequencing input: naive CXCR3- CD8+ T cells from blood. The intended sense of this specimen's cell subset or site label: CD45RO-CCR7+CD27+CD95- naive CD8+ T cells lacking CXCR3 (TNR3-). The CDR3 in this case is CASSLLPVSDQHF. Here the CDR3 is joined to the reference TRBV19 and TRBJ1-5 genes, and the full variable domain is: DGGITQSPKYLFRKEGQNVTLSCEQNLNHDAMYWYRQDPGQGLRLIYYSQIVNDFQKGDIAEGYSVSREKKESFPLTVTSAQKNPTAFYLCASSLLPVSDQHFGDGTRLSIL.